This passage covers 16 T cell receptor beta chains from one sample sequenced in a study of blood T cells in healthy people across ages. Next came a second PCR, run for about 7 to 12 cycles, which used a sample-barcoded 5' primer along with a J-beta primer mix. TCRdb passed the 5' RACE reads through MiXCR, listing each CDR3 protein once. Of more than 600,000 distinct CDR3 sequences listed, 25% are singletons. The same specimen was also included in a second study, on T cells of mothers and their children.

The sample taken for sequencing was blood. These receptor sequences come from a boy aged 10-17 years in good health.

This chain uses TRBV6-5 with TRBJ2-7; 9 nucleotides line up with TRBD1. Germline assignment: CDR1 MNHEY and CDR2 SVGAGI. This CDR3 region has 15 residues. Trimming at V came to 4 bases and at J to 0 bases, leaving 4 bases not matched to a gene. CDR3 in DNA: TGTGCCAGCAGTTTACAGGGGGCTAGCTCCTACGAGCAGTACTTC. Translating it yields CASSLQGASSYEQYF.

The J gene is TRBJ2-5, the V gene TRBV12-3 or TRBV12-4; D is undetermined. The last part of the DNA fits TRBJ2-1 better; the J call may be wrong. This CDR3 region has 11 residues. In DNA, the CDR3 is TGTGCCAGCAGTCCCCGGTACGAGCAGTTCTTC. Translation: CASSPRYEQFF.

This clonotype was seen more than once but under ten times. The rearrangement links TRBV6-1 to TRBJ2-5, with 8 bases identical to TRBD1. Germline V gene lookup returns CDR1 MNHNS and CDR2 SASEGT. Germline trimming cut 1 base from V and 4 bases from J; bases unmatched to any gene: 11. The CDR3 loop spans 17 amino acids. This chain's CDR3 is CASSEVGTGQGGETQYF. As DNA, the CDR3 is TGTGCCAGCAGTGAAGTGGGAACCGGACAGGGAGGAGAGACCCAGTACTTC.

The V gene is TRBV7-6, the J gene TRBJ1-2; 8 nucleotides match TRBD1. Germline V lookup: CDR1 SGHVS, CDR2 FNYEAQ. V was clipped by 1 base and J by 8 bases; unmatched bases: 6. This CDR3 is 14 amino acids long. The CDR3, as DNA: TGTGCCAGCAGCTTAGGAGGACAGGGAAGGGGCTACACCTTC. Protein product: CASSLGGQGRGYTF.

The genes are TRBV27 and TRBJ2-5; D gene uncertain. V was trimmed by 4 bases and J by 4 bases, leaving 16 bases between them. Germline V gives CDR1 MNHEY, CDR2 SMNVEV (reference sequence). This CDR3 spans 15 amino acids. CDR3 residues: CASSSLRTLGETQYF. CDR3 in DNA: TGTGCCAGCAGTTCACTCCGGACCCTGGGAGAGACCCAGTACTTC.

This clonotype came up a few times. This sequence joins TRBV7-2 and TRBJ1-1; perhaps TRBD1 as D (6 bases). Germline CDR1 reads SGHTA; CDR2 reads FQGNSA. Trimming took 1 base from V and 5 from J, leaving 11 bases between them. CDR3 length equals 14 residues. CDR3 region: CASSLEQGMTEAFF. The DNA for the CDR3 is TGTGCCAGCAGCTTAGAACAGGGTATGACTGAAGCTTTCTTT.

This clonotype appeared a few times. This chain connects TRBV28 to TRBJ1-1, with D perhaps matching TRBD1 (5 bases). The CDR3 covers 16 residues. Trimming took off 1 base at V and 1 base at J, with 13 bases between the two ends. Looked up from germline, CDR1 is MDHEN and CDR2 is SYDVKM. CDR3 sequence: CASSLLPTGENTEAFF. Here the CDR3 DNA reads TGTGCCAGCAGTTTATTGCCCACGGGGGAGAACACTGAAGCTTTCTTT.

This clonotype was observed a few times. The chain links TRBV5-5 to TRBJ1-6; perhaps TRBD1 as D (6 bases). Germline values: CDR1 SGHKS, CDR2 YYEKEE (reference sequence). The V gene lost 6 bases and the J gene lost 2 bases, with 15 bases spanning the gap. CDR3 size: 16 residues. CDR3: CASTDPGAAYNSPLHF. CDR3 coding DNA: TGTGCCAGCACCGACCCGGGGGCGGCCTATAATTCACCCCTCCACTTT.

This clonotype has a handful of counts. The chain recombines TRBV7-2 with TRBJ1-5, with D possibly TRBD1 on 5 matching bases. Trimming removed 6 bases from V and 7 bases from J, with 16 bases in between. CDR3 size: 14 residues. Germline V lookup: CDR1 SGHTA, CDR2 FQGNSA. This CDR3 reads CASSPDGGGQPQHF. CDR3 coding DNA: TGTGCCAGCAGTCCCGATGGGGGGGGGCAGCCCCAGCATTTT.

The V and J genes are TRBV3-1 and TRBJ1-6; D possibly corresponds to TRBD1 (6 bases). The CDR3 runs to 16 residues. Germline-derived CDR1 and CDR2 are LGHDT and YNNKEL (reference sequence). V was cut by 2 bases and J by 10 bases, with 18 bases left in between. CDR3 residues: CASSQPSAGEGSPLHF. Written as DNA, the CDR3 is TGTGCCAGCAGCCAACCATCGGCAGGGGAGGGATCACCCCTCCACTTT.

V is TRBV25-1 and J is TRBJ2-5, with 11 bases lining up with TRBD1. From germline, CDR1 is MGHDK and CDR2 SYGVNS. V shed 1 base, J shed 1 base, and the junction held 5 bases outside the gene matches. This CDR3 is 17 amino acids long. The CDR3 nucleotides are TGTGCCAGCAGTGAATTTTTCGGACAGGGGGCCCAAGAGACCCAGTACTTC. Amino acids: CASSEFFGQGAQETQYF.

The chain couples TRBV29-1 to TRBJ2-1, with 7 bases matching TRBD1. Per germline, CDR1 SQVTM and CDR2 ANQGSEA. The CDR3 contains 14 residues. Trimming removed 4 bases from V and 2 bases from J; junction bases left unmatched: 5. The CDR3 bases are TGCAGCGTTGTCGGTCAGGGGGCCTACAATGAGCAGTTCTTC. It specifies CSVVGQGAYNEQFF.

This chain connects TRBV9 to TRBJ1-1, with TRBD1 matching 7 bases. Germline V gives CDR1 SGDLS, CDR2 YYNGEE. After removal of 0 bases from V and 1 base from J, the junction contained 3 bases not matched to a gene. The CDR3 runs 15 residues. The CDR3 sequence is CASSVVTGRNTEAFF. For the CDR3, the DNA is TGTGCCAGCAGCGTAGTGACAGGGAGGAACACTGAAGCTTTCTTT.

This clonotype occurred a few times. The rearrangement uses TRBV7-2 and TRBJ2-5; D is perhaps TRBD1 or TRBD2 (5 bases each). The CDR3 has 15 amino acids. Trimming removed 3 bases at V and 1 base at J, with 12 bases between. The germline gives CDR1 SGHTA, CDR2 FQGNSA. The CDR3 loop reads CASSLLGESQETQYF. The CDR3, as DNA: TGTGCCAGCAGCTTGTTGGGGGAATCCCAAGAGACCCAGTACTTC.

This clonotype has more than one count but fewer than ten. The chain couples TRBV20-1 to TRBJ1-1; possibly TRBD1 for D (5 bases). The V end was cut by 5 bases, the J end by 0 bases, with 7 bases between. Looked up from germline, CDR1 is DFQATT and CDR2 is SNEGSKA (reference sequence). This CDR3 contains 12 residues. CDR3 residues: CSAPRVNTEAFF. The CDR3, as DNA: TGCAGTGCTCCCAGGGTGAACACTGAAGCTTTCTTT.

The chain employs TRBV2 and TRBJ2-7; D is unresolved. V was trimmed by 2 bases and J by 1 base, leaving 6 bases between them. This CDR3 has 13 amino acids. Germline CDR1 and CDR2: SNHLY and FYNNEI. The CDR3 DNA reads TGTGCCAGCAGTGAACTCCCGTCCTACGAGCAGTACTTC. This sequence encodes CASSELPSYEQYF.